Included here is one T cell receptor beta chain sequence, with context. This sample is part of a study of T cell repertoires in cytomegalovirus infection. Germline V gene lookup returns CDR1 MDHEN and CDR2 SYDVKM. V lost 8 bases, J lost 1 base, and 16 bases stayed unmatched. The CDR3 runs 18 residues. TCRdb used MiXCR to reprocess the reads, holding one entry per CDR3 protein. The sample includes about 300,000 distinct CDR3 sequences, 9.6% of them seen just once. The sequenced sample consisted of PBMCs. The chain uses TRBV28 and TRBJ2-3; the match to TRBD2 covers 9 bases. The sequence came from a human donor in good health (CMV status not recorded). Some clones in this sample may be carry-over from other donors' samples. This chain's CDR3 is CASGPPIGSGGRTDTQYF. The CDR3 coding sequence is TGTGCCAGCGGACCCCCTATCGGCAGCGGGGGGCGCACAGATACGCAGTATTTT.